This T cell receptor (beta chain) was sequenced for a study of tumor-infiltrating lymphocytes in localized non-small cell lung cancer. Looking at the study overall: Some samples were collected after neoadjuvant chemotherapy; smokers, never-smokers and several histologies were included. Resected tumor was paired with non-adjacent uninvolved lung from the same patient.

The CDR3 spans 17 residues. Germline loops: CDR1 SGDLS, CDR2 YYNGEE. The V segment lost 4 bases and the J segment 2 bases; nucleotides outside the gene matches: 10. Produced via immunoSEQ multiplex PCR; TCRdb's table is partial and in-frame only. The repertoire holds about 16,000 clones, with approximately 71% as singletons. The clonotype comes from a human donor with non-small cell lung cancer. Source material: lung tumor tissue. The chain joins TRBV9 to TRBJ2-1, with 9 bases identical to TRBD2. CDR3 nucleotides: TGTGCCAGCAGCCACCCGACGGCTAGCGGGGCCTACAATGAGCAGTTCTTC. Encoded protein: CASSHPTASGAYNEQFF.